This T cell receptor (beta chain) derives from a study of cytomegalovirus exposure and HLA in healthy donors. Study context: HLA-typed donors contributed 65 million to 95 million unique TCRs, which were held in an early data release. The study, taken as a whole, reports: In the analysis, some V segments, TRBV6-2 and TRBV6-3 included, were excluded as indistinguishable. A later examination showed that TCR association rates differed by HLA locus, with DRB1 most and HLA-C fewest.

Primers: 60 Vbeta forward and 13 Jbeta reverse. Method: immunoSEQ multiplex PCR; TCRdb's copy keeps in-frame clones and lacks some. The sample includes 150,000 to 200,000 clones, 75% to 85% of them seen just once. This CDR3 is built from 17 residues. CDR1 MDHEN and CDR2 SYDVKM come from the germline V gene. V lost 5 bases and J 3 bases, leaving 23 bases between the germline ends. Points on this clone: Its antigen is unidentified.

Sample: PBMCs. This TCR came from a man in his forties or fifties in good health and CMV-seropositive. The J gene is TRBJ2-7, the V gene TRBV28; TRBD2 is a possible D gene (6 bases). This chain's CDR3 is CASSPRRGRSLSYEQYF. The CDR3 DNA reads TGTGCCAGCAGTCCCCGGCGGGGACGGAGTTTAAGCTACGAGCAGTACTTC.